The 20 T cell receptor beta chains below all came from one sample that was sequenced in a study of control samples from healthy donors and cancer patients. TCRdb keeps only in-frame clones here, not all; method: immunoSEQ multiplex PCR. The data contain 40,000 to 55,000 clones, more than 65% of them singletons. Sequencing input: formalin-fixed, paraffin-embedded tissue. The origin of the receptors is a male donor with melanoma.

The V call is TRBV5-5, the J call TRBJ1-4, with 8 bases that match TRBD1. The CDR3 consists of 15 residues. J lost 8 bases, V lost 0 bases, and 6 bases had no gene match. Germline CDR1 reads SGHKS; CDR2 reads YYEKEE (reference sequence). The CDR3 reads CASSLDRGVFEKLFF. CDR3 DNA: TGTGCCAGCAGCTTGGACAGGGGGGTTTTCGAAAAACTGTTTTTT.

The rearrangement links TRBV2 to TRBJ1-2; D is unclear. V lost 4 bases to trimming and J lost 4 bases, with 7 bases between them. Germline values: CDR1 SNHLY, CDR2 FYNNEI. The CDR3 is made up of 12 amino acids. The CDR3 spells CASSALPYGYTF. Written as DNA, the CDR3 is TGTGCCAGCAGTGCTCTCCCCTATGGCTACACCTTC.

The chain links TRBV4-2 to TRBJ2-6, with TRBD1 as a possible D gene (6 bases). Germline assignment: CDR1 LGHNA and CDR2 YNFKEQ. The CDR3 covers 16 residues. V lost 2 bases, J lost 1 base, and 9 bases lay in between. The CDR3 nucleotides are TGTGCCAGCAGCCAATACAGGGAATCTGGGGCCAACGTCCTGACTTTC. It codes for CASSQYRESGANVLTF.

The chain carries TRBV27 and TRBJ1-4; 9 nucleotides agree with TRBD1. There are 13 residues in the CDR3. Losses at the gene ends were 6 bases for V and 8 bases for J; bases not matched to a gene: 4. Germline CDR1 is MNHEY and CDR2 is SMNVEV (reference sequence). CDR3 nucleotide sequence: TGTGCCAGCAGCAGACAGGGGGGGGAAAAACTGTTTTTT. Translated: CASSRQGGEKLFF.

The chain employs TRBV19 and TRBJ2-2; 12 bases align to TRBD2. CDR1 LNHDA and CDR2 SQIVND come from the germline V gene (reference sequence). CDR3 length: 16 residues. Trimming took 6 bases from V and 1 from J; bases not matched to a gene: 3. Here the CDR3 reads CASRRLAGENTGELFF. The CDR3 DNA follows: TGTGCCAGTAGGCGACTAGCGGGAGAGAACACCGGGGAGCTGTTTTTT. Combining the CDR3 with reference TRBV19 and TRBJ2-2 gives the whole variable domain DGGITQSPKYLFRKEGQNVTLSCEQNLNHDAMYWYRQDPGQGLRLIYYSQIVNDFQKGDIAEGYSVSREKKESFPLTVTSAQKNPTAFYLCASRRLAGENTGELFFGEGSRLTVL.

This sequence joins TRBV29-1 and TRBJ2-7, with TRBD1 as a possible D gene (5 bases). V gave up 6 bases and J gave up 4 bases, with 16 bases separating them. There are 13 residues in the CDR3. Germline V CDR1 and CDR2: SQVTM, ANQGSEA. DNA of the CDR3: TGCAGCGTGTGTAAGGACACCCTATACGAGCAGTACTTC. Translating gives CSVCKDTLYEQYF.

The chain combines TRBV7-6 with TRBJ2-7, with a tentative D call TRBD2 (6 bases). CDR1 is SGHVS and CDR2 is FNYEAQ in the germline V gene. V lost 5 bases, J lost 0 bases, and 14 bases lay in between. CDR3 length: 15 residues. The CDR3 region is CASSQGAGSSYEQYF. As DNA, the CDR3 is TGTGCCAGCAGCCAAGGCGCGGGGAGCTCCTACGAGCAGTACTTC.

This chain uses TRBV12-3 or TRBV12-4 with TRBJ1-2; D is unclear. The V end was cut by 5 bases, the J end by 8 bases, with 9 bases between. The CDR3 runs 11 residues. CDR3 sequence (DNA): TGTGCCAGCAGTGAGCTGGGGGGCTACACCTTC. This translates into CASSELGGYTF.

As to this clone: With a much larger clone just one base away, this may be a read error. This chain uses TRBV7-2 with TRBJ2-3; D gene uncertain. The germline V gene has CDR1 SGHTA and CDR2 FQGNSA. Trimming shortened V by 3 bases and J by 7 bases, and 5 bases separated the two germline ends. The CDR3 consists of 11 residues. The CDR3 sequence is CASSLVNTQYF. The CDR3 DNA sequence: TGTGCCAGCAGCTTGGTGAATACGCAGTATTTT.

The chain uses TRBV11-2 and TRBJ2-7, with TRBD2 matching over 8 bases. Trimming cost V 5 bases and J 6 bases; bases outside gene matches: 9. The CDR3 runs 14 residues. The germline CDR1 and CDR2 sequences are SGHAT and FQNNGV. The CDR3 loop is CASSPREGRGEQYF. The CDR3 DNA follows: TGTGCCAGCAGCCCCCGGGAGGGGCGAGGCGAGCAGTACTTC.

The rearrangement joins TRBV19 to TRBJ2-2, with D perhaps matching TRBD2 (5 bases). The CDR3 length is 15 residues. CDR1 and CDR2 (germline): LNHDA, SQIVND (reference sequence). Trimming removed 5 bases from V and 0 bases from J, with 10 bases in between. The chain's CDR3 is CASSPGITNTGELFF. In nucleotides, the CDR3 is TGTGCCAGTAGTCCCGGGATCACGAACACCGGGGAGCTGTTTTTT.

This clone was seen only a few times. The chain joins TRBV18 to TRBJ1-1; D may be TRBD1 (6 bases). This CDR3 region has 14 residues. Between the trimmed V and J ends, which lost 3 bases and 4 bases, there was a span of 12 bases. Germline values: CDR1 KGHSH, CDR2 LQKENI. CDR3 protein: CASSPTGIGTEAFF. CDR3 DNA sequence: TGTGCCAGCTCACCCACAGGGATTGGCACTGAAGCTTTCTTT.

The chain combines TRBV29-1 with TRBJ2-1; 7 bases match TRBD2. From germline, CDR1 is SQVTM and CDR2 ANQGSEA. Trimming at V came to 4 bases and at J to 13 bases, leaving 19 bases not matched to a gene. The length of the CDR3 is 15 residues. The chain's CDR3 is CSVVVREPSLGIQFF. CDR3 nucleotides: TGCAGCGTTGTGGTGCGGGAGCCTTCTCTAGGGATTCAGTTCTTC.

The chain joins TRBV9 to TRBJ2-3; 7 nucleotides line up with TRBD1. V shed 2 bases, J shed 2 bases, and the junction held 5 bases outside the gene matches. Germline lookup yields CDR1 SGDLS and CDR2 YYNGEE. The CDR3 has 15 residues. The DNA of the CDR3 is TGTGCCAGCAGCGTTGACGGGACAGTCACAGATACGCAGTATTTT. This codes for CASSVDGTVTDTQYF.

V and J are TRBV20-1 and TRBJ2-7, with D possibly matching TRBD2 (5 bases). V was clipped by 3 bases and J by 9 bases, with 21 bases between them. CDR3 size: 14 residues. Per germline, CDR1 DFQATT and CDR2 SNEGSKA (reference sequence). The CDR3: CSASVAGQPGGQYF. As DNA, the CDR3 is TGCAGTGCTAGTGTGGCGGGCCAACCAGGAGGGCAGTACTTC.

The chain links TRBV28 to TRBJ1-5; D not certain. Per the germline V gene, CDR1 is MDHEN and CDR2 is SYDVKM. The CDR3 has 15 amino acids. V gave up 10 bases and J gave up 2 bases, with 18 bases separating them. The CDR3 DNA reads TGTGCCACCTGTTTCGGGGTATTAGGCAATCAGCCCCAGCATTTT. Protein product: CATCFGVLGNQPQHF. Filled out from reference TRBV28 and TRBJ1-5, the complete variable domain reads DVKVTQSSRYLVKRTGEKVFLECVQDMDHENMFWYRQDPGLGLRLIYFSYDVKMKEKGDIPEGYSVSREKKERFSLILESASTNQTSMYLCATCFGVLGNQPQHFGDGTRLSIL.

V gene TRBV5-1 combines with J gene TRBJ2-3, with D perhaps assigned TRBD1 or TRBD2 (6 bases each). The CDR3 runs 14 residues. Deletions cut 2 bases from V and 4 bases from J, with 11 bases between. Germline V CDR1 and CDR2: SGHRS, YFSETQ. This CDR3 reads CASSFNRDSDTQYF. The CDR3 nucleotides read TGCGCCAGCAGCTTCAACAGGGACTCAGATACGCAGTATTTT.

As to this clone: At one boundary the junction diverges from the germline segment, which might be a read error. The CDR3 is CASSERRGPEIQYF. The CDR3 DNA follows: TGTGCCAGCAGTGAACGGCGGGGGCCGGAGATCCAGTACTTC. V and J are TRBV2 and TRBJ2-5; possible D gene TRBD2, 7 bases. Germline V gene lookup returns CDR1 SNHLY and CDR2 FYNNEI. This CDR3 is built from 14 residues. Filled out from reference TRBV2 and TRBJ2-5, the complete variable domain reads EPEVTQTPSHQVTQMGQEVILRCVPISNHLYFYWYRQILGQKVEFLVSFYNNEISEKSEIFDDQFSVERPDGSNFTLKIRSTKLEDSAMYFCASSERRGPEIQYFGPGTRLLVL.

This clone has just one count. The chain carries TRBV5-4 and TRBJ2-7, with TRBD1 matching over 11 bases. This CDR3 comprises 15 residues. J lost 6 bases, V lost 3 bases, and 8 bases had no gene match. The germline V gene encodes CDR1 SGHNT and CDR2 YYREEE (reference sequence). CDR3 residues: CASSYPGTGGREQYF. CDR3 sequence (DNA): TGTGCCAGCAGCTACCCCGGGACAGGGGGTCGCGAGCAGTACTTC.

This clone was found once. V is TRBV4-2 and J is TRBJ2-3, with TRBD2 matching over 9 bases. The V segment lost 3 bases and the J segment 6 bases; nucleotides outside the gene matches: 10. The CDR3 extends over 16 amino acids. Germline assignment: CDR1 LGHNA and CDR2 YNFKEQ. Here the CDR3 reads CASSQPSGRGGDTQYF. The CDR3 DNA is TGTGCCAGCAGCCAGCCCTCCGGGCGGGGGGGTGATACGCAGTATTTT.